These T cell receptor beta chains were read from a single sample in a study of T cell repertoires in cytomegalovirus infection. Their antigens are not known. MiXCR was run by TCRdb on the reads, yielding one entry per CDR3 protein. Of some 150,000 distinct CDR3 sequences in the sample, about 32% are singletons; the top ten hold around half. The source was CD8+ T cells from cultured PBMCs, collected from culture after CMV antigen stimulation. These receptor sequences come from a human donor in good health (CMV status not recorded). Some clones in this sample may be carry-over from other donors' samples. Both conserved end residues are part of each CDR3. Fields, in order: CDR3 length, D gene, J gene, V gene, clone size, CDR3 protein, CDR3 DNA. A D gene is named only where the DNA matches it firmly. A clone size is listed for some rows: how often the clone was seen (once, few, many), or a class if it is expanded.

len: 17; d_gene: TRBD2; j_gene: TRBJ2-7; v_gene: TRBV5-6; abundance: -; CDR3aa: CASSLGNGGVLGHEQYF; CDR3nt: TGTGCCAGCAGCTTGGGGAACGGGGGGGTCCTTGGCCACGAGCAGTACTTC
len: 16; d_gene: TRBD2; j_gene: TRBJ2-2; v_gene: TRBV20-1; abundance: -; CDR3aa: CSARLGLAGEVGELFF; CDR3nt: TGCAGTGCTAGACTTGGACTAGCGGGGGAAGTCGGGGAGCTGTTTTTT
len: 15; d_gene: -; j_gene: TRBJ2-5; v_gene: TRBV6-2/TRBV6-3; abundance: -; CDR3aa: CASSYWVGPGETQYF; CDR3nt: TGTGCCAGCAGTTACTGGGTGGGGCCGGGGGAGACCCAGTACTTC
len: 14; d_gene: -; j_gene: TRBJ1-4; v_gene: TRBV11-2; abundance: -; CDR3aa: CASSLEVTNEKLFF; CDR3nt: TGTGCCAGCAGCTTAGAGGTGACTAATGAAAAACTGTTTTTT
len: 15; d_gene: -; j_gene: TRBJ1-4; v_gene: TRBV5-5; abundance: -; CDR3aa: CASGETTAYNEKLFF; CDR3nt: TGTGCCAGCGGAGAGACGACGGCGTATAATGAAAAACTGTTTTTT
len: 15; d_gene: -; j_gene: TRBJ2-1; v_gene: TRBV27; abundance: -; CDR3aa: CASTTPARPYNEQFF; CDR3nt: TGTGCCAGTACCACACCAGCCCGGCCCTACAATGAGCAGTTCTTC
len: 14; d_gene: -; j_gene: TRBJ1-1; v_gene: TRBV12-3/TRBV12-4; abundance: -; CDR3aa: CASSSEDDRTEAFF; CDR3nt: TGTGCCAGCAGTTCCGAAGACGATCGCACTGAAGCTTTCTTT
len: 13; d_gene: -; j_gene: TRBJ1-1; v_gene: TRBV12-3/TRBV12-4; abundance: -; CDR3aa: CASSFLGPTEAFF; CDR3nt: TGTGCCAGCAGTTTCCTGGGGCCGACTGAAGCTTTCTTT
len: 14; d_gene: TRBD1; j_gene: TRBJ2-1; v_gene: TRBV19; abundance: few; CDR3aa: CATEVGQARNEQFF; CDR3nt: TGTGCCACAGAGGTTGGACAGGCGCGGAATGAGCAGTTCTTC
len: 15; d_gene: -; j_gene: TRBJ2-3; v_gene: TRBV13; abundance: -; CDR3aa: CASSLGRTTTDTQYF; CDR3nt: TGTGCCAGCAGCTTAGGCAGAACGACTACAGATACGCAGTATTTT
len: 13; d_gene: -; j_gene: TRBJ2-1; v_gene: TRBV19; abundance: few; CDR3aa: CASTWGMYNEQFF; CDR3nt: TGTGCCAGTACTTGGGGGATGTACAATGAGCAGTTCTTC
len: 14; d_gene: -; j_gene: TRBJ2-7; v_gene: TRBV12-5; abundance: -; CDR3aa: CASALGGEPYEQYF; CDR3nt: TGTGCTAGTGCTTTAGGAGGGGAGCCCTACGAGCAGTACTTC
len: 15; d_gene: TRBD1; j_gene: TRBJ1-1; v_gene: TRBV12-3/TRBV12-4; abundance: -; CDR3aa: CASSPPGQRNTEAFF; CDR3nt: TGTGCCAGCAGTCCTCCGGGACAGAGGAACACTGAAGCTTTCTTT
len: 14; d_gene: -; j_gene: TRBJ2-5; v_gene: TRBV7-8; abundance: many; CDR3aa: CASSRWTGAKTQYF; CDR3nt: TGTGCCAGCAGCCGATGGACTGGAGCGAAGACCCAGTACTTC
len: 14; d_gene: -; j_gene: TRBJ1-1; v_gene: TRBV10-3; abundance: -; CDR3aa: CAISEAAGDTEAFF; CDR3nt: TGTGCCATCAGTGAGGCGGCAGGGGACACTGAAGCTTTCTTT
len: 15; d_gene: -; j_gene: TRBJ2-7; v_gene: TRBV2; abundance: many; CDR3aa: CASSELAGISYEQYF; CDR3nt: TGTGCCAGCAGTGAACTGGCAGGGATCTCCTACGAGCAGTACTTC
len: 15; d_gene: TRBD1; j_gene: TRBJ1-1; v_gene: TRBV4-1; abundance: few; CDR3aa: CASSQDVGTGVEAFF; CDR3nt: TGCGCCAGCAGCCAAGACGTTGGGACAGGGGTCGAAGCTTTCTTT
len: 15; d_gene: TRBD1; j_gene: TRBJ2-1; v_gene: TRBV7-9; abundance: few; CDR3aa: CASSPRDSYEDEQFF; CDR3nt: TGTGCCAGCAGCCCCCGGGACAGTTATGAGGATGAGCAGTTCTTC
len: 16; d_gene: -; j_gene: TRBJ2-4; v_gene: TRBV5-1; abundance: -; CDR3aa: CASSLQGAGAKNIQYF; CDR3nt: TGCGCCAGCAGCTTACAGGGCGCCGGAGCCAAAAACATTCAGTACTTC
len: 14; d_gene: -; j_gene: TRBJ2-1; v_gene: TRBV29-1; abundance: few; CDR3aa: CSVDLQGRSNEQFF; CDR3nt: TGCAGCGTTGACCTTCAGGGACGATCCAATGAGCAGTTCTTC
len: 14; d_gene: TRBD2; j_gene: TRBJ2-5; v_gene: TRBV9; abundance: -; CDR3aa: CASSMGLAEETQYF; CDR3nt: TGTGCCAGCAGCATGGGACTAGCGGAAGAGACCCAGTACTTC
len: 14; d_gene: -; j_gene: TRBJ1-1; v_gene: TRBV7-3; abundance: -; CDR3aa: CASSLALGGTEAFF; CDR3nt: TGTGCCAGCAGCTTAGCCCTGGGAGGTACTGAAGCTTTCTTT
len: 14; d_gene: -; j_gene: TRBJ1-1; v_gene: TRBV7-9; abundance: -; CDR3aa: CASKTRLMNTEAFF; CDR3nt: TGTGCCAGTAAGACACGACTGATGAACACTGAAGCTTTCTTT
len: 15; d_gene: TRBD1; j_gene: TRBJ1-6; v_gene: TRBV14; abundance: -; CDR3aa: CASSQDRDSPSPLHF; CDR3nt: TGTGCCAGCAGCCAAGATCGGGACAGTCCTTCACCCCTCCACTTT
len: 17; d_gene: -; j_gene: TRBJ2-1; v_gene: TRBV6-1; abundance: -; CDR3aa: CASMREVWGSSYNEQFF; CDR3nt: TGTGCCAGCATGAGGGAGGTTTGGGGAAGCTCCTACAATGAGCAGTTCTTC
len: 14; d_gene: -; j_gene: TRBJ1-5; v_gene: TRBV27; abundance: few; CDR3aa: CASRTGYSNQPQHF; CDR3nt: TGTGCCAGCAGGACAGGTTATAGCAATCAGCCCCAGCATTTT
len: 15; d_gene: TRBD2; j_gene: TRBJ2-7; v_gene: TRBV7-6; abundance: many; CDR3aa: CASSPWTSGGYEQYF; CDR3nt: TGTGCCAGCAGCCCCTGGACTAGCGGGGGCTACGAGCAGTACTTC
len: 16; d_gene: TRBD2; j_gene: TRBJ2-3; v_gene: TRBV7-9; abundance: many; CDR3aa: CASSLGGAGATDTQYF; CDR3nt: TGTGCCAGCAGCCTCGGGGGAGCGGGGGCCACAGATACGCAGTATTTT
len: 12; d_gene: -; j_gene: TRBJ2-1; v_gene: TRBV10-3; abundance: many; CDR3aa: CAISESYNEQFF; CDR3nt: TGTGCCATCAGTGAGTCCTACAATGAGCAGTTCTTC
len: 16; d_gene: TRBD1; j_gene: TRBJ1-1; v_gene: TRBV12-3/TRBV12-4; abundance: -; CDR3aa: CASSLVAGGTNTEAFF; CDR3nt: TGTGCCAGCAGTTTAGTGGCAGGGGGGACGAACACTGAAGCTTTCTTT
len: 14; d_gene: -; j_gene: TRBJ2-1; v_gene: TRBV29-1; abundance: -; CDR3aa: CSVLPHNWRYEQFF; CDR3nt: TGCAGCGTTCTTCCTCATAATTGGAGGTATGAGCAGTTCTTC
len: 16; d_gene: -; j_gene: TRBJ1-5; v_gene: TRBV6-2/TRBV6-3; abundance: -; CDR3aa: CASSTEGQSFYQPQHF; CDR3nt: TGTGCCAGCAGTACCGAGGGGCAGAGCTTTTATCAGCCCCAGCATTTT
len: 15; d_gene: TRBD1; j_gene: TRBJ1-6; v_gene: TRBV14; abundance: -; CDR3aa: CASSQETGFYSPLHF; CDR3nt: TGTGCCAGCAGCCAAGAGACAGGGTTTTATTCACCCCTCCACTTT
len: 15; d_gene: -; j_gene: TRBJ1-4; v_gene: TRBV6-8; abundance: few; CDR3aa: CASSQGWTTNEKLFF; CDR3nt: TGTGCCAGCAGCCAGGGGTGGACAACTAATGAAAAACTGTTTTTT
len: 16; d_gene: TRBD1; j_gene: TRBJ1-2; v_gene: TRBV27; abundance: once; CDR3aa: CASGSSTGRGHYGYTF; CDR3nt: TGTGCCAGCGGAAGTTCGACAGGGAGAGGTCACTATGGCTACACCTTC
len: 14; d_gene: -; j_gene: TRBJ2-3; v_gene: TRBV12-3/TRBV12-4; abundance: -; CDR3aa: CASSSSGFTDTQYF; CDR3nt: TGTGCCAGCAGTTCCAGCGGTTTCACAGATACGCAGTATTTT
len: 15; d_gene: -; j_gene: TRBJ2-7; v_gene: TRBV30; abundance: -; CDR3aa: CAWRVDSGAVREQYF; CDR3nt: TGTGCCTGGAGGGTTGACAGTGGGGCGGTACGCGAGCAGTACTTC